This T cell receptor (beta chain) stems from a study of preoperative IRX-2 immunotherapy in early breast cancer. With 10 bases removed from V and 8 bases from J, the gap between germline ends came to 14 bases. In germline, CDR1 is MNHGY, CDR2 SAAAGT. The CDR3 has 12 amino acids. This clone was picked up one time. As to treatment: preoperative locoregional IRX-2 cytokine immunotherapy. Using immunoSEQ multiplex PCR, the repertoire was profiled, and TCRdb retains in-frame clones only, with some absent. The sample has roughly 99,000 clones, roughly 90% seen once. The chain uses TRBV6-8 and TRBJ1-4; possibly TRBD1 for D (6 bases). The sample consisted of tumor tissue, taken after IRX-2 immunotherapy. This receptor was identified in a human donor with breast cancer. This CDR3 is CAIGQLMEKLFF. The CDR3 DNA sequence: TGTGCCATCGGACAGTTAATGGAAAAACTGTTTTTT.